This TCR beta chain was captured in a study of blood T cell repertoires in COVID-19. V dropped 4 bases and J dropped 5 bases, with 18 bases sitting between them. The CDR3 covers 17 residues. CDR1 is LNHNV and CDR2 is YYDKDF in the germline V gene (reference sequence). Original processing notes: Estimation of nucleated cell counts relied on the amplification of reference gene primers. Only in-frame clones appear in the TCRdb table, and some are missing; sequencing was by immunoSEQ multiplex PCR. V and J calls and clone size follow that table, whereas D and trimming were derived from the DNA. This table holds 75,000 to 95,000 clones, about 90% found once.

The rearrangement joins TRBV15 to TRBJ1-6, with D unresolved. The source of this sequence is a man aged 50 to 60 with active COVID-19. Specimen: peripheral blood. CDR3 coding DNA: TGTGCCACCAGCACTCCCATTGGATGGGCAGATAATTCACCCCTCCACTTT. Amino acid sequence: CATSTPIGWADNSPLHF.